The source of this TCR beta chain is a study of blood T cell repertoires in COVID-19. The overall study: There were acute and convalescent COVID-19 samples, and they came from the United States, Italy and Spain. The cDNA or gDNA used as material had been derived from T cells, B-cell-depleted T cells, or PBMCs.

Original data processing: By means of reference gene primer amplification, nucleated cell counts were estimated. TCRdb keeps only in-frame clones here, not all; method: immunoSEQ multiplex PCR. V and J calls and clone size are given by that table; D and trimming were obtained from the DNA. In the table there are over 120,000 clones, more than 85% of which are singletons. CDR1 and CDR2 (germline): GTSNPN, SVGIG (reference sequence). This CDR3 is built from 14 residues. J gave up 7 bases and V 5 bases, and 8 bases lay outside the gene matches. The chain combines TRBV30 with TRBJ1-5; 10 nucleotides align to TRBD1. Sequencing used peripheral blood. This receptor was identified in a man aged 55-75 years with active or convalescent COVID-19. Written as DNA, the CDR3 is TGTGCCTGGCAGACCGGGACAGGGGACCAGCCCCAGCATTTT. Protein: CAWQTGTGDQPQHF. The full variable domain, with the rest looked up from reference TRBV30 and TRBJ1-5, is SQTIHQWPATLVQPVGSPLSLECTVEGTSNPNLYWYRQAAGRGLQLLFYSVGIGQISSEVPQNLSASRPQDRQFILSSKKLLLSDSGFYLCAWQTGTGDQPQHFGDGTRLSIL.